The 3 T cell receptor beta chains presented below share a single source sample, sequenced in a study of blood T cell repertoires in COVID-19. Profiling relied on immunoSEQ multiplex PCR, and the TCRdb table lists in-frame clones only, not all of them. The table includes 80,000 to 100,000 clones, 75% to 90% detected once. The material sequenced was peripheral blood. The receptors stem from a human donor with active COVID-19. The donor label of this sample is uncertain.

The chain couples TRBV28 to TRBJ1-1; 9 nucleotides agree with TRBD1. The V and J ends lost 8 bases and 5 bases, in that order; junction bases with no gene match: 6. CDR3 length: 13 amino acids. Germline CDR1 MDHEN, CDR2 SYDVKM. The CDR3 reads CASHRQGGTEAFF. The CDR3 DNA follows: TGTGCCAGCCACCGACAGGGGGGGACTGAAGCTTTCTTT.

This rearrangement joins TRBV19 to TRBJ2-1; tentative D call: TRBD2 (7 bases). The CDR3 has 17 residues. Trimming left V 0 bases short and J 6 bases short, with 18 bases between. The germline V gene has CDR1 LNHDA and CDR2 SQIVND (reference sequence). CDR3 sequence: CASSIDNTGGRANEQFF. DNA of the CDR3: TGTGCCAGTAGTATAGATAACACGGGGGGCAGGGCCAATGAGCAGTTCTTC.

This sequence joins TRBV13 and TRBJ2-1; 7 bases are shared with TRBD2. V lost 1 base and J lost 6; bases outside the gene matches: 12. The CDR3 extends over 17 amino acids. Germline V gene sequence: CDR1 PRHDT, CDR2 FYEKMQ (reference sequence). The CDR3 coding sequence is TGTGCCAGCAGCTTAGTAACAGCGGGGACCAATCCCAATGAGCAGTTCTTC. Translated, it gives CASSLVTAGTNPNEQFF. Using reference TRBV13 and TRBJ2-1 for the parts outside the CDR3, the full variable domain is AAGVIQSPRHLIKEKRETATLKCYPIPRHDTVYWYQQGPGQDPQFLISFYEKMQSDKGSIPDRFSAQQFSDYHSELNMSSLELGDSALYFCASSLVTAGTNPNEQFFGPGTRLTVL.